The 24 T cell receptor beta chains reported below all come from one sample, sequenced in a study of blood T cell repertoires in COVID-19. Using immunoSEQ multiplex PCR, the repertoire was profiled, and TCRdb retains in-frame clones only, with some absent. Of tens of thousands of clones listed, 87% are singletons. Material: peripheral blood. These receptors originate from a human donor in a cohort sampled during active COVID-19.

The chain links TRBV3-1 (or the pseudogene TRBV3-2) to TRBJ1-5, with 11 bases identical to TRBD1. The J segment lost 4 bases and the V segment lost 0 bases, leaving 23 bases of the junction unmatched. Germline V gene data show CDR1 as LGHDT and CDR2 as YNNKEL (reference sequence). The CDR3 loop spans 23 amino acids. CDR3 residues: CASSQDTTELKGQGANGNQPQHF. The CDR3 DNA reads as TGTGCCAGCAGCCAAGACACCACGGAACTGAAAGGACAGGGGGCGAATGGTAATCAGCCCCAGCATTTT.

This chain connects TRBV5-4 to TRBJ2-3; possibly TRBD1 for D (5 bases). The CDR3 has 15 amino acids. Trimming pared 0 bases from V and 2 bases from J, leaving 10 bases between. The germline gives CDR1 SGHNT, CDR2 YYREEE (reference sequence). The CDR3 spells CASSLEGVFTDTQYF. Written as DNA, the CDR3 is TGTGCCAGCAGCTTGGAAGGGGTATTCACAGATACGCAGTATTTT.

This clone was observed a single time. V usage is TRBV5-6 and J usage is TRBJ2-5; the match to TRBD1 covers 7 bases. The CDR3 totals 15 residues. Per germline, CDR1 SGHDT and CDR2 YYEEEE. Trimming at V came to 4 bases and at J to 1 base, leaving 7 bases not matched to a gene. CDR3 nucleotides: TGTGCCAGCAGCCGACAGGGTGTAAGCCAAGAGACCCAGTACTTC. Translated, it gives CASSRQGVSQETQYF.

The chain uses TRBV5-4 and TRBJ2-1; 9 nucleotides agree with TRBD2. V shed 0 bases, J shed 12 bases, and the junction held 13 bases outside the gene matches. This CDR3 has 16 amino acids. CDR1 SGHNT and CDR2 YYREEE come from the germline V gene (reference sequence). CDR3 DNA: TGTGCCAGCAGCTTGGCTAGGGGGACTAGCTCGTATGGGCAGTTCTTC. It codes for CASSLARGTSSYGQFF.

This clone was observed once. The V call is TRBV19, the J call TRBJ1-1; D gene uncertain. CDR1 and CDR2 from the germline V gene are LNHDA and SQIVND (reference sequence). V was pared by 3 bases and J by 0 bases, with 14 bases between. This CDR3 region has 16 residues. Here the CDR3 DNA reads TGTGCCAGTAGTATCCACCCGACACTTATGAACACTGAAGCTTTCTTT. Protein product: CASSIHPTLMNTEAFF.

This chain uses TRBV2 with TRBJ2-1; D not resolved. Germline V gene lookup returns CDR1 SNHLY and CDR2 FYNNEI. CDR3 length equals 17 residues. Trimming took off 2 bases at V and 3 bases at J, with 17 bases between the two ends. The CDR3 sequence is CASSEIATNLNYNEQFF. The CDR3 region has the DNA TGTGCCAGCAGTGAAATAGCCACCAACCTGAACTACAATGAGCAGTTCTTC.

The chain employs TRBV12-3 or TRBV12-4 and TRBJ2-3; a possible D gene is TRBD1 (5 bases). This CDR3 region has 12 residues. The V and J ends lost 10 bases and 6 bases respectively, with 14 bases between them. CDR3 nucleotide sequence: TGTGCCATATCTCAGGGCGGCGATACGCAGTATTTT. Translation: CAISQGGDTQYF.

V is TRBV28 and J is TRBJ2-1; perhaps TRBD1 as D (5 bases). The CDR3 runs to 13 residues. Looked up from germline, CDR1 is MDHEN and CDR2 is SYDVKM. V gave up 5 bases and J gave up 5 bases, with 10 bases separating them. The CDR3, as DNA: TGTGCCAGCAGTCCAGGGATAGACAATGAGCAGTTCTTC. Protein: CASSPGIDNEQFF.

The chain has TRBV19 and TRBJ2-7; TRBD1 agrees at 10 bases. Germline loops: CDR1 LNHDA, CDR2 SQIVND (reference sequence). The CDR3 is made up of 15 amino acids. The V and J ends lost 5 bases and 4 bases, in that order; junction bases with no gene match: 8. CDR3 bases: TGTGCCAGTAGTGGAAGGACAGGGGGAGTTTACGAGCAGTACTTC. Protein sequence: CASSGRTGGVYEQYF.

The J gene is TRBJ2-3, the V gene TRBV7-2, with 11 bases lining up with TRBD1. This CDR3 spans 16 amino acids. Trimming took 3 bases from V and 5 from J; bases not matched to a gene: 7. Germline-derived CDR1 and CDR2 are SGHTA and FQGNSA. CDR3 DNA: TGTGCCAGCAGCTTCTTACGGACAGGGGGCGGAGATACGCAGTATTTT. Protein sequence: CASSFLRTGGGDTQYF.

V gene TRBV4-3 combines with J gene TRBJ2-2; 7 bases map to TRBD2. V was pared by 4 bases and J by 1 base, with 9 bases of the junction left unmatched. Germline loops: CDR1 LGHNA, CDR2 YSLEER. The CDR3 is 17 residues long. The CDR3 region has the DNA TGCGCCAGCAGCCGGAGTTTTAGCGGGCGGAACACCGGGGAGCTGTTTTTT. Encoded protein: CASSRSFSGRNTGELFF.

In its sample, this clone was seen a few times. The chain employs TRBV28 and TRBJ2-7; 8 bases agree with TRBD2. From germline, CDR1 is MDHEN and CDR2 SYDVKM. The junction had 6 bases not matched to a gene; V was cut back by 5 bases and J by 0 bases. This CDR3 is 15 amino acids long. The CDR3 sequence is CASSGTGTSSYEQYF. The CDR3 bases are TGTGCCAGCAGTGGAACCGGGACTAGCTCCTACGAGCAGTACTTC.

The chain combines TRBV6-5 with TRBJ2-7, with 9 bases matching TRBD2. This CDR3 contains 16 residues. With 0 bases clipped from V and 0 bases from J, the junction kept 3 bases outside the gene matches. Germline V gene sequence: CDR1 MNHEY, CDR2 SVGAGI. DNA for the CDR3: TGTGCCAGCAGTTACTCGAGCGGGAGGATCTCCTACGAGCAGTACTTC. It encodes CASSYSSGRISYEQYF.

This chain connects TRBV28 to TRBJ1-1; TRBD1 might be the D (5 bases). V lost 6 bases and J lost 0, with 14 bases in between. CDR3 size: 15 residues. Germline CDR1 MDHEN, CDR2 SYDVKM. The CDR3 region has the DNA TGTGCCAGCAGCGGAAGGACATTACTGAACACTGAAGCTTTCTTT. Translating gives CASSGRTLLNTEAFF.

This clone showed up just once. The chain employs TRBV3-1 (or the pseudogene TRBV3-2) and TRBJ2-4; possible D gene TRBD2, 6 bases. Germline CDR1 LGHDT, CDR2 YNNKEL (reference sequence). The CDR3 runs to 17 residues. The germline V and J ends were trimmed by 0 bases and 0 bases, with 12 bases remaining between them. CDR3 sequence (DNA): TGTGCCAGCAGCCAAGATCGGAGGGGATTAGCCAAAAACATTCAGTACTTC. Amino acid sequence: CASSQDRRGLAKNIQYF.

The V and J genes are TRBV5-6 and TRBJ1-3, with 9 bases lining up with TRBD1. Germline assignment: CDR1 SGHDT and CDR2 YYEEEE. Unmatched junction bases numbered 4, after V lost 4 bases and J lost 2 bases. This CDR3 has 15 residues. The CDR3 protein is CASSTGQGPGNTIYF. The DNA for the CDR3 is TGTGCCAGCAGCACGGGACAGGGCCCTGGAAACACCATATATTTT.

The genes are TRBV6-5 and TRBJ2-1, with D perhaps matching TRBD2 (5 bases). Trimming stripped 2 bases from V and 4 bases from J, with 12 bases between. The CDR3 consists of 15 residues. In germline, CDR1 is MNHEY, CDR2 SVGAGI. The CDR3 DNA follows: TGTGCCAGCAGTTACGGTTCCCGGGATTACAATGAGCAGTTCTTC. Amino acid sequence: CASSYGSRDYNEQFF.

The V and J genes are TRBV5-1 and TRBJ1-4; the D is unclear. Trimming removed 3 bases from V and 7 bases from J, with 19 bases in between. Germline V lookup: CDR1 SGHRS, CDR2 YFSETQ. The CDR3 runs 16 residues. The CDR3 sequence is CASSSGLQAGGEKLFF. The CDR3 region has the DNA TGCGCCAGCAGCTCCGGACTCCAGGCGGGCGGTGAAAAACTGTTTTTT.

This chain uses TRBV28 with TRBJ1-1; D remains ambiguous. The CDR3 consists of 13 residues. V was shortened by 5 bases and J by 8 bases, with 15 bases between the two germline ends. Germline CDR1 and CDR2: MDHEN and SYDVKM. The DNA of the CDR3 is TGTGCCAGCAGTACACAGTATAGCGGGGAAGCTTTCTTT. This gives the protein CASSTQYSGEAFF.

The rearrangement links TRBV7-2 to TRBJ2-5; possibly TRBD1 for D (6 bases). Germline values: CDR1 SGHTA, CDR2 FQGNSA. Trimming removed 3 bases from V and 2 bases from J, with 7 bases in between. The CDR3 length is 13 residues. The CDR3 is CASSLDRQETQYF. The DNA for the CDR3 is TGTGCCAGCAGCTTGGACAGACAAGAGACCCAGTACTTC.

The chain employs TRBV3-1 (or the pseudogene TRBV3-2) and TRBJ2-3; D remains ambiguous. Germline V gene data show CDR1 as LGHDT and CDR2 as YNNKEL (reference sequence). This CDR3 has 15 residues. The germline V and J ends were trimmed by 4 bases and 3 bases, with 14 bases remaining between them. CDR3 protein: CASSRMVVPTDTQYF. The CDR3 nucleotides are TGTGCCAGCAGCCGCATGGTAGTACCGACAGATACGCAGTATTTT.

The chain employs TRBV24-1 and TRBJ2-1; D is unclear. Trimming left V 2 bases short and J 2 bases short, with 15 bases between. The CDR3 runs to 17 residues. Germline lookup yields CDR1 KGHDR and CDR2 SFDVKD. Here the CDR3 DNA reads TGTGCCACCAGTGATTCCTTTGGTCGACAAGCCTACAATGAGCAGTTCTTC. Translating it yields CATSDSFGRQAYNEQFF.

The chain joins TRBV5-6 to TRBJ2-5; 8 nucleotides line up with TRBD1. Trimming took 2 bases from V and 5 from J; bases not matched to a gene: 8. This CDR3 is built from 15 residues. CDR1 is SGHDT, CDR2 YYEEEE, per germline. The CDR3 sequence is CASSFGGQGRETQYF. The CDR3 DNA reads TGTGCCAGCAGCTTCGGTGGACAGGGCCGGGAGACCCAGTACTTC.

The rearrangement joins TRBV15 to TRBJ2-1; TRBD2 matches at 12 bases. The V segment lost 3 bases and the J segment 8 bases; nucleotides outside the gene matches: 2. This CDR3 is 14 amino acids long. Per the germline V gene, CDR1 is LNHNV and CDR2 is YYDKDF (reference sequence). The CDR3 loop reads CATSRTSGSYEQFF. Here the CDR3 DNA reads TGTGCCACCAGCAGGACTAGCGGGAGTTATGAGCAGTTCTTC. The full variable domain, with the rest looked up from reference TRBV15 and TRBJ2-1, is DAMVIQNPRYQVTQFGKPVTLSCSQTLNHNVMYWYQQKSSQAPKLLFHYYDKDFNNEADTPDNFQSRRPNTSFCFLDIRSPGLGDTAMYLCATSRTSGSYEQFFGPGTRLTVL.